This TCR beta chain was captured in a study of blood T cell repertoires in COVID-19. The wider study: Material from acute and convalescent COVID-19 was sourced from the United States, Italy and Spain.

This CDR3 is built from 13 residues. V was cut by 5 bases and J by 3 bases, with 14 bases left in between. From germline, CDR1 is SQVTM and CDR2 ANQGSEA. Assay used: immunoSEQ multiplex PCR; TCRdb lists only in-frame clones, some missing. The repertoire holds fewer than 250,000 clones, with 86% as singletons. Sequencing was performed on peripheral blood. The chain carries TRBV29-1 and TRBJ2-7, with D maybe TRBD1 (6 bases). This TCR was sampled from a woman aged 70-85 years with acute or convalescent COVID-19. CDR3 protein: CSVRDTTLYEQYF. Written as DNA, the CDR3 is TGCAGCGTTCGGGACACAACCCTCTACGAGCAGTACTTC.